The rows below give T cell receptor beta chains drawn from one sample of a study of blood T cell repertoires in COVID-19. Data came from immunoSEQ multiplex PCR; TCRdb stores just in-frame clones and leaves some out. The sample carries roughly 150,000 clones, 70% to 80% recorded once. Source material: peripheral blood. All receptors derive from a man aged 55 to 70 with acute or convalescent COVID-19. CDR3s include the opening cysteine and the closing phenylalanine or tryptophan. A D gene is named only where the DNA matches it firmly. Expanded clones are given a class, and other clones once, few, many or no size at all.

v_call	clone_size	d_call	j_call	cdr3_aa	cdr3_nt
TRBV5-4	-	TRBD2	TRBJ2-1	CASSFRGGSYNEQFF	TGTGCCAGCAGCTTCCGGGGGGGGTCCTACAATGAGCAGTTCTTC
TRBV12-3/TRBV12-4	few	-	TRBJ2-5	CASSPRMETQYF	TGTGCCAGCAGTCCCAGAATGGAGACCCAGTACTTC
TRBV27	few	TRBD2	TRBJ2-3	CASSLAGGSTDTQYF	TGTGCCAGCAGTTTAGCGGGGGGTAGTACAGATACGCAGTATTTT
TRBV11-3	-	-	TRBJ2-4	CASSLDGTTDIQYF	TGTGCCAGCAGCTTAGACGGCACGACAGACATTCAGTACTTC
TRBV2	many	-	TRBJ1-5	CASSEADSNQPQHF	TGTGCCAGCAGTGAGGCGGATAGCAATCAGCCCCAGCATTTT
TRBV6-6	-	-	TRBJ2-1	CASSYGAGKGEQFF	TGTGCCAGCAGTTACGGCGCAGGGAAGGGGGAGCAGTTCTTC
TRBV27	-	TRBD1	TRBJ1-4	CASREKTGGRGKLFF	TGTGCCAGCAGGGAGAAGACAGGGGGTAGGGGAAAACTGTTTTTT
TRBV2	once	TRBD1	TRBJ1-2	CAIHPQEGAYGYTF	TGTGCCATCCACCCCCAGGAGGGGGCCTATGGCTACACCTTC
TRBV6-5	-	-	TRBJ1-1	CASSYGENTEAFF	TGTGCCAGCAGCTACGGAGAGAACACTGAAGCTTTCTTT
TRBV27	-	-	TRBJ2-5	CASSPLAGDFQETQYF	TGTGCCAGCAGTCCCTTGGCCGGGGATTTTCAAGAGACCCAGTACTTC
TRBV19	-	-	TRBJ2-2	CASSTDRPNTGELFF	TGTGCCAGTAGTACAGACAGGCCGAACACCGGGGAGCTGTTTTTT
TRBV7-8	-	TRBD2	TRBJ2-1	CASGDYSYNEQFF	TGTGCCAGCGGGGACTACTCCTACAATGAGCAGTTCTTC
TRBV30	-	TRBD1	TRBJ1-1	CAWVYRGNTEAFF	TGTGCCTGGGTCTACAGGGGGAACACTGAAGCTTTCTTT
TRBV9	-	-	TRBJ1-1	CASSVGGTGNTEAFF	TGTGCCAGCAGCGTAGGGGGCACAGGGAACACTGAAGCTTTCTTT
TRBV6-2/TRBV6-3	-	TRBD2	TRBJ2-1	CASSYLSTSGGSYNEQFF	TGTGCCAGCAGTTACCTTAGTACTAGCGGGGGCTCCTACAATGAGCAGTTCTTC
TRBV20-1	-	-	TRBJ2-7	CSASQSGGVQYF	TGCAGTGCTAGTCAGAGCGGCGGGGTGCAGTACTTC
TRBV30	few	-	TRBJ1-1	CAWTLSVNTEAFF	TGTGCCTGGACCCTGTCAGTGAACACTGAAGCTTTCTTT
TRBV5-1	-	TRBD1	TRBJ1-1	CASSLEQGGVTEAFF	TGCGCCAGCAGCTTAGAACAGGGGGGCGTCACTGAAGCTTTCTTT
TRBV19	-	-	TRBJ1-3	CASSRGQTSGNTIYF	TGTGCCAGTAGTAGGGGGCAGACCTCTGGAAACACCATATATTTT
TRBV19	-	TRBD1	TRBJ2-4	CASADRGYIQYF	TGTGCCAGCGCGGACAGGGGTTACATTCAGTACTTC
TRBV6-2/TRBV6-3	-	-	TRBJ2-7	CASSHLSGAYEQYF	TGTGCCAGCAGTCACTTATCGGGGGCCTACGAGCAGTACTTC
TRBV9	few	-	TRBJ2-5	CASSADSYGETQYF	TGTGCCAGCAGCGCCGACTCCTATGGGGAGACCCAGTACTTC
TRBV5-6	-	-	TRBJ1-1	CASSFITENTEAFF	TGTGCCAGCAGTTTTATTACAGAGAACACTGAAGCTTTCTTT
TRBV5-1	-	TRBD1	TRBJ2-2	CASSSRDRVDGELFF	TGCGCCAGCAGCTCAAGGGACAGGGTTGACGGGGAGCTGTTTTTT
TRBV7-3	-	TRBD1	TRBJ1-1	CASSPGTGYTEAFF	TGTGCCAGCAGCCCGGGGACAGGGTACACTGAAGCTTTCTTT
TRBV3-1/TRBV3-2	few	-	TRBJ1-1	CASTFSDTQNTEAFF	TGTGCCAGCACCTTTTCGGACACCCAGAACACTGAAGCTTTCTTT
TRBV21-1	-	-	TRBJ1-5	CASSKGDRGEQPQHF	TGTGCCAGCAGCAAAGGGGACAGGGGAGAGCAGCCCCAGCATTTT
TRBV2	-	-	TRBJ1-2	CASSEEEDYGYTF	TGTGCCAGCAGTGAAGAGGAGGACTATGGCTACACCTTC
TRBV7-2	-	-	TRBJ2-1	CASSLALGQYNEQFF	TGTGCCAGCAGCTTAGCGCTAGGACAGTACAATGAGCAGTTCTTC
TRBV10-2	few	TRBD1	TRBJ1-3	CASSESRTGGGNTIYF	TGCGCCAGCAGTGAATCCCGGACAGGGGGAGGAAACACCATATATTTT
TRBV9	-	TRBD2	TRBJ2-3	CASSSGGGTQYF	TGTGCCAGCAGCTCAGGCGGGGGTACGCAGTATTTT